This record concerns one TCR beta chain sequence. Its specificity is unknown. This sample was included in a study of radiotherapy plus CTLA-4 blockade in lung cancer. Study details: Objective response was observed in about 19% of patients, and disease control in roughly 30%. Findings and limits, study-wide: Once radiotherapy plus ipilimumab had been given, TCR clones derived from tumor expanded in blood. Interferon-beta and early blood T cell clone dynamics reportedly predicted response best.

The study treated chemo-refractory metastatic non-small-cell lung cancer patients with focal radiation plus ipilimumab CTLA-4 blockade. Produced via immunoSEQ multiplex PCR; TCRdb's table is partial and in-frame only. The sample holds fewer than 140,000 clones, approximately 81% seen once. The receptor was derived from a human donor with non-small cell lung cancer that progressed on radiotherapy plus ipilimumab. Some clones in this sample may be carry-over from other donors' samples. The source was peripheral blood, collected from a patient treated with radiotherapy plus ipilimumab.

The DNA for the CDR3 is TGTGCCAGCAGCTTGCGGGGTAGGAGCAATCAGCCCCAGCATTTT. Translation: CASSLRGRSNQPQHF. The rearrangement joins TRBV5-8 to TRBJ1-5, with unresolved D. V shed 1 base and J shed 1 base, with 9 bases lying between them. The CDR3 is 15 residues long. Germline CDR1 and CDR2: SGHTS and YDEGEE. Full variable domain (remainder filled in from reference TRBV5-8 and TRBJ1-5): EAGVTQSPTHLIKTRGQQATLRCSPISGHTSVYWYQQALGLGLQFLLWYDEGEERNRGNFPPRFSGRQFPNYSSELNVNALELEDSALYLCASSLRGRSNQPQHFGDGTRLSIL.